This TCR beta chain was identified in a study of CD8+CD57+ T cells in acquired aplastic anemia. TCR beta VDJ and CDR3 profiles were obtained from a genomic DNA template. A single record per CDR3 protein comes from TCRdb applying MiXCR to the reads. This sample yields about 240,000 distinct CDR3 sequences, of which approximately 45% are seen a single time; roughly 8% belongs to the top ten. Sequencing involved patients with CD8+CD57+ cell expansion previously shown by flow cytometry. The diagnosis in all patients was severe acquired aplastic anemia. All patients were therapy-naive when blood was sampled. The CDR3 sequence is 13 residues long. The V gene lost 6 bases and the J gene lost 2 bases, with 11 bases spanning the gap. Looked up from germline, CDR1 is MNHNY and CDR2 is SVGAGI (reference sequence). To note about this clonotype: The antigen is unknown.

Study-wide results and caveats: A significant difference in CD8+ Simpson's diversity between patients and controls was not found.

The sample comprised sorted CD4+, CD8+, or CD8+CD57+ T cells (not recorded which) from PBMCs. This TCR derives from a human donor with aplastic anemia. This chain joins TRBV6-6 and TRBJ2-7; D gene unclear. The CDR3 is CASSLLQAYEQYF. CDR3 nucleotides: TGTGCCAGCAGCTTGCTGCAGGCCTACGAGCAGTACTTC.